The 29 T cell receptor beta chains listed next were all sequenced from one sample in a study of spatial heterogeneity in lung cancer (dated by TCRdb to the late 2010s). General conclusions and limits of the study: The tumor nonsynonymous mutation count correlated with the number of expanded intratumoral alpha and beta TCRs.

Receptor libraries were prepared by 5' RACE. The sequencer was a NextSeq 500. TCRdb took the public reads, trimmed them with fastp at Q25, ran MiXCR for clone calling and kept in-frame beta chains. For every CDR3 protein sequence, its rows merge into one entry that carries the most common genes and DNA. The sample table holds 25,000 to 30,000 distinct CDR3 sequences, of which 7.1% were seen once. In total, the top ten clones hold over 20% of the sample. These TCRs are of unknown antigen specificity. This specimen's time point label, per the study, means: sample taken at primary tumor resection. The sample in question was lung tumor tissue, obtained at surgery. The receptors stem from a male donor with early-stage non-small cell lung cancer.

This clonotype has a count of ten or more. The chain joins TRBV6-5 to TRBJ2-7; unclear D gene. Deletions cut 2 bases from V and 3 bases from J, with 8 bases between. CDR3 length: 13 amino acids. Germline CDR1 reads MNHEY; CDR2 reads SVGAGI. The CDR3 here is CASSYESHYEQYF. Here the CDR3 DNA reads TGTGCCAGCAGTTACGAAAGCCACTACGAGCAGTACTTC.

This clonotype was detected many times. V usage is TRBV28 and J usage is TRBJ2-3, with 14 nucleotides matching TRBD2. The CDR3 runs 18 residues. The ends lost 5 bases at V and 2 bases at J; junction bases unmatched: 9. Looked up from germline, CDR1 is MDHEN and CDR2 is SYDVKM. CDR3 in amino acids: CASSEAGLAGGITDTQYF. The CDR3 coding sequence is TGTGCCAGCAGTGAAGCAGGACTAGCGGGGGGAATCACAGATACGCAGTATTTT.

This clonotype was counted many times. The chain has TRBV10-3 and TRBJ2-7, with TRBD1 as a possible D gene (6 bases). CDR1 is ENHRY and CDR2 is SYGVKD in the germline V gene. Trimming shortened V by 0 bases and J by 3 bases, and 9 bases separated the two germline ends. CDR3 size: 14 residues. This CDR3 is CAISESGHFYEQYF. CDR3 DNA sequence: TGTGCCATCAGTGAGTCGGGACATTTCTACGAGCAGTACTTC.

This clonotype was seen more than once but under ten times. The genes are TRBV6-1 and TRBJ2-2, with a tentative D call TRBD1 (6 bases). The CDR3 consists of 15 residues. CDR1 is MNHNS, CDR2 SASEGT, per germline. The germline V and J ends were trimmed by 1 base and 5 bases, with 11 bases remaining between them. CDR3 bases: TGTGCCAGCAGTGAAGAGTACAGGGTTACCGGGGAGCTGTTTTTT. Its translation: CASSEEYRVTGELFF.

The V and J genes are TRBV7-2 and TRBJ2-3; possibly TRBD2 for D (5 bases). V lost 2 bases, J lost 6 bases, and 15 bases lay in between. Per germline, CDR1 SGHTA and CDR2 FQGNSA. CDR3 length: 15 amino acids. CDR3 in amino acids: CASSLLPPGEDTQYF. The CDR3 coding sequence is TGTGCCAGCAGCTTATTACCACCTGGGGAGGATACGCAGTATTTT.

The chain carries TRBV4-3 and TRBJ2-7, with no clear D. The V end lost 1 base, the J end lost 1 base, and 5 bases lay between the germline ends. The V gene's germline CDR1 is LGHNA and CDR2 YSLEER. The CDR3 spans 13 residues. CDR3 nucleotide sequence: TGCGCCAGCAGCCAAGGGATTTCCTACGAGCAGTACTTC. Residues: CASSQGISYEQYF.

This clonotype was found many times. The gene calls are TRBV5-6 and TRBJ1-5, with 8 bases that match TRBD1. With V trimmed by 1 base and J by 4 bases, 10 bases remained unmatched. CDR3 length: 17 residues. Germline V lookup: CDR1 SGHDT, CDR2 YYEEEE. DNA for the CDR3: TGTGCCAGCAGCTTGCGACAGGGGATTCGGCCAAATCAGCCCCAGCATTTT. It specifies CASSLRQGIRPNQPQHF.

This clonotype has a count of ten or more. The chain has TRBV5-1 and TRBJ2-3; 7 bases are shared with TRBD2. Germline-derived CDR1 and CDR2 are SGHRS and YFSETQ. After removal of 4 bases from V and 4 bases from J, the junction contained 6 bases not matched to a gene. The CDR3 contains 14 residues. CDR3 sequence reads: CASSTGGGPDTQYF. CDR3 sequence (DNA): TGCGCCAGCAGCACCGGCGGGGGTCCAGATACGCAGTATTTT. Filled out from reference TRBV5-1 and TRBJ2-3, the complete variable domain reads KAGVTQTPRYLIKTRGQQVTLSCSPISGHRSVSWYQQTPGQGLQFLFEYFSETQRNKGNFPGRFSGRQFSNSRSEMNVSTLELGDSALYLCASSTGGGPDTQYFGPGTRLTVL.

Ten or more counts support this clonotype. This chain uses TRBV5-1 with TRBJ1-1, with D hard to call. V lost 0 bases and J lost 6, with 9 bases in between. CDR3 length: 13 amino acids. Germline V lookup: CDR1 SGHRS, CDR2 YFSETQ. Written as DNA, the CDR3 is TGCGCCAGCAGCTTGGGGGTTCAAGCTGAAGCTTTCTTT. Encoded protein: CASSLGVQAEAFF.

The table lists this clonotype with many counts. The genes are TRBV4-2 and TRBJ1-1; D possibly corresponds to TRBD1 (5 bases). Germline CDR1 LGHNA, CDR2 YNFKEQ. The length of the CDR3 is 16 residues. V lost 0 bases, J lost 0 bases, and 11 bases lay in between. CDR3 region: CASSQDGAGLNTEAFF. The CDR3 coding sequence is TGTGCCAGCAGCCAAGATGGGGCAGGCCTGAACACTGAAGCTTTCTTT.

This clonotype has only a few counts. The chain combines TRBV7-8 with TRBJ2-3; 10 nucleotides align to TRBD1. CDR1 SGHVS and CDR2 FQNEAQ come from the germline V gene. CDR3 size: 16 residues. V gave up 6 bases and J gave up 3 bases; unmatched junction bases: 9. The CDR3 bases are TGTGCCAGCAGTTCCATTAGGGACAGGGGAACAGATACGCAGTATTTT. It yields the protein CASSSIRDRGTDTQYF.

V gene TRBV5-1 combines with J gene TRBJ1-5; 7 bases line up with TRBD1. The V gene end was trimmed by 4 bases and the J gene end by 3 bases; junction bases not matched to a gene: 4. CDR1 and CDR2 (germline): SGHRS, YFSETQ. The CDR3 has 14 amino acids. CDR3 sequence (DNA): TGCGCCAGCAGCACGGGGACAGACAATCAGCCCCAGCATTTT. It codes for CASSTGTDNQPQHF.

This clonotype occurred many times. The genes are TRBV4-1 and TRBJ2-5; D is unclear. Germline V gene lookup returns CDR1 MGHRA and CDR2 YSYEKL. Trimming shortened V by 2 bases and J by 5 bases, and 9 bases separated the two germline ends. This CDR3 comprises 13 residues. CDR3 DNA: TGCGCCAGCAGCCAATCCGGCAGGGAGACCCAGTACTTC. It translates to CASSQSGRETQYF.

This clonotype was found many times. The chain carries TRBV20-1 and TRBJ2-1; the D gene is possibly TRBD1 (6 bases). The V and J ends lost 5 bases and 7 bases respectively, with 12 bases between them. This CDR3 spans 12 amino acids. In germline, CDR1 is DFQATT, CDR2 SNEGSKA (reference sequence). CDR3 sequence: CSAPKGVNEQFF. For the CDR3, the DNA is TGCAGTGCTCCAAAGGGGGTTAATGAGCAGTTCTTC.

This clonotype was seen a few times. V and J are TRBV20-1 and TRBJ2-3; D is ambiguous. This CDR3 is built from 12 residues. V dropped 3 bases and J dropped 4 bases, with 8 bases sitting between them. CDR1 and CDR2 (germline): DFQATT, SNEGSKA (reference sequence). The CDR3 nucleotides are TGCAGTGCTAGGGATCGGGCAGATACGCAGTATTTT. Amino acid sequence: CSARDRADTQYF.

In its sample, this clonotype was seen many times. Compared with germline, one end of the junction differs, possibly owing to a read error. J is TRBJ1-1 and V is TRBV4-3, with D maybe TRBD1 (6 bases). CDR1 LGHNA and CDR2 YSLEER come from the germline V gene. This CDR3 is 14 amino acids long. In DNA form, the CDR3 reads TGCGCCAGCGGCCAAGAAAGGGGGAGTTGGGTCGCTTTCTTT. It translates to CASGQERGSWVAFF.

This clonotype showed up many times. J is TRBJ2-5 and V is TRBV7-2; no reliable D call. The CDR3 loop spans 15 amino acids. V lost 1 base, J lost 5 bases, and 14 bases lay in between. Germline V gives CDR1 SGHTA, CDR2 FQGNSA. Here the CDR3 reads CASSLVGTVTETQYF. As DNA, the CDR3 is TGTGCCAGCAGCTTAGTGGGTACAGTAACGGAGACCCAGTACTTC.

This clonotype was recorded a few times. The chain employs TRBV11-2 and TRBJ2-1, with D possibly being TRBD1 or TRBD2 (6 bases each). The CDR3 has 15 residues. CDR1 and CDR2 from the germline V gene are SGHAT and FQNNGV. Trimming pared 4 bases from V and 7 bases from J, leaving 17 bases between. The DNA of the CDR3 is TGTGCCAGCAGCTCCGACGGGGGCGGGTGGAATGAGCAGTTCTTC. Translation gives CASSSDGGGWNEQFF.

This clonotype has only a few counts. The V and J genes are TRBV5-4 and TRBJ2-5, with D hard to call. CDR3 length equals 15 residues. Trimming left V 4 bases short and J 4 bases short, with 17 bases between. Germline V gene sequence: CDR1 SGHNT, CDR2 YYREEE (reference sequence). Written as DNA, the CDR3 is TGTGCCAGCAGCCTAGGACGGCCCAATGGAGAGACCCAGTACTTC. The encoded protein is CASSLGRPNGETQYF. The entire variable domain, with the rest obtained from reference TRBV5-4 and TRBJ2-5, is as follows: ETGVTQSPTHLIKTRGQQVTLRCSSQSGHNTVSWYQQALGQGPQFIFQYYREEENGRGNFPPRFSGLQFPNYSSELNVNALELDDSALYLCASSLGRPNGETQYFGPGTRLLVL.

This clonotype came up many times. The chain is built from TRBV6-1 and TRBJ1-5; D is undetermined. The CDR3 spans 12 residues. Germline V lookup: CDR1 MNHNS, CDR2 SASEGT. V was cut by 10 bases and J by 7 bases, with 14 bases left in between. CDR3 nucleotide sequence: TGTGCCACATACCTGGCTGGCCAGCCCCAGCATTTT. Translation: CATYLAGQPQHF.

This clonotype was observed a few times. V is TRBV2 and J is TRBJ2-1; D uncertain. V shed 2 bases and J shed 4 bases, with 0 bases lying between them. The CDR3 runs 11 residues. Germline CDR1 is SNHLY and CDR2 is FYNNEI. The CDR3 protein is CASSEYNEQFF. The CDR3 nucleotides are TGTGCCAGCAGTGAATACAATGAGCAGTTCTTC.

This clonotype was observed at least ten times. Germline is not matched at one junction end, which may reflect a read error. The genes are TRBV25-1 and TRBJ2-1; TRBD2 matches at 12 bases. The CDR3 has 14 amino acids. CDR1 is MGHDK, CDR2 SYGVNS, per germline. CDR3 DNA: TGTGCCAGCAGTGCCTCGGGACTAGCGGGCCGGCTGCTCTTC. This codes for CASSASGLAGRLLF.

This clonotype came up many times. The chain links TRBV11-2 to TRBJ2-7; 12 nucleotides line up with TRBD2. The CDR3 sequence is 19 residues long. Germline lookup yields CDR1 SGHAT and CDR2 FQNNGV. Trimming cost V 6 bases and J 0 bases; bases outside gene matches: 15. CDR3 nucleotide sequence: TGTGCCAGCAGGGCAAGTACTAGCGGGGGGAGATATAACTCCTACGAGCAGTACTTC. Amino acids: CASRASTSGGRYNSYEQYF. Full variable domain (missing parts from reference TRBV11-2 and TRBJ2-7): EAGVAQSPRYKIIEKRQSVAFWCNPISGHATLYWYQQILGQGPKLLIQFQNNGVVDDSQLPKDRFSAERLKGVDSTLKIQPAKLEDSAVYLCASRASTSGGRYNSYEQYFGPGTRLTVT.

This clonotype was seen a handful of times. The V and J genes are TRBV5-1 and TRBJ1-1; TRBD1 matches at 12 bases. Germline CDR1 is SGHRS and CDR2 is YFSETQ. This CDR3 contains 14 residues. Trimming at V came to 4 bases and at J to 7 bases, leaving 5 bases not matched to a gene. CDR3 bases: TGCGCCAGCAGCCGGGGACAGGGGGCGAGTGAAGCTTTCTTT. Its translation: CASSRGQGASEAFF.

V usage is TRBV28 and J usage is TRBJ1-5; maybe TRBD1 (5 bases). V was pared by 6 bases and J by 4 bases, with 13 bases between. Germline loops: CDR1 MDHEN, CDR2 SYDVKM. The CDR3 is 14 amino acids. The chain's CDR3 is CASSFAGENQPQHF. The CDR3 DNA follows: TGTGCCAGCAGCTTTGCGGGGGAGAATCAGCCCCAGCATTTT.

This clonotype is termed medium-sized. The rearrangement links TRBV7-2 to TRBJ1-2; D is perhaps TRBD1 (5 bases). Trimming left V 5 bases short and J 8 bases short, with 12 bases between. There are 12 residues in the CDR3. CDR1 is SGHTA, CDR2 FQGNSA, per germline. CDR3 sequence: CASSNGQYGYTF. In nucleotides, the CDR3 is TGTGCCAGCAGCAACGGACAATACGGCTACACCTTC.

At least ten counts were recorded for this clonotype. This chain uses TRBV29-1 with TRBJ2-3; 8 bases map to TRBD1. With V trimmed by 3 bases and J by 5 bases, 4 bases remained unmatched. There are 13 residues in the CDR3. Looked up from germline, CDR1 is SQVTM and CDR2 is ANQGSEA. CDR3 DNA: TGCAGCGTTGACCAGGGGGCAATAGATACGCAGTATTTT. Translating it yields CSVDQGAIDTQYF.

Ten or more counts support this clonotype. This chain uses TRBV4-3 with TRBJ1-1; D might be TRBD1 (5 bases). Trimming shortened V by 0 bases and J by 4 bases, and 12 bases separated the two germline ends. Germline V gives CDR1 LGHNA, CDR2 YSLEER. The CDR3 has 15 amino acids. The CDR3: CASSQDSQGSTEAFF. CDR3 DNA: TGCGCCAGCAGCCAAGATTCGCAGGGTAGCACTGAAGCTTTCTTT.

In this sample, this clonotype is medium-sized. The J gene is TRBJ1-1, the V gene TRBV9; D is possibly TRBD1 (6 bases). The ends were cut back, 0 bases at V and 1 base at J, with 7 bases in the middle. Germline V gene sequence: CDR1 SGDLS, CDR2 YYNGEE. This CDR3 has 14 residues. The CDR3 DNA follows: TGTGCCAGCAGCGTAGAGGGGGAGAACACTGAAGCTTTCTTT. Translation: CASSVEGENTEAFF.